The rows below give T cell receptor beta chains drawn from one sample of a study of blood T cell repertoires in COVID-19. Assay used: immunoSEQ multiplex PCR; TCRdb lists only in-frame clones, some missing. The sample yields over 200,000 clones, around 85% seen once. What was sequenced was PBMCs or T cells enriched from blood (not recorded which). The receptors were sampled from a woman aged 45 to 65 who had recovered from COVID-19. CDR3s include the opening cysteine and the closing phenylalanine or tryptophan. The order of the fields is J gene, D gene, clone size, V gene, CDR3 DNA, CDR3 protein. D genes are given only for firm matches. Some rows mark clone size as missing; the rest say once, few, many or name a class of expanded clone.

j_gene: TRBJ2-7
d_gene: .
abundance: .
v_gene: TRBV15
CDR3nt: TGTGCCACCAGCAGGCACAGCGGGGAGCAGTACTTC
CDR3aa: CATSRHSGEQYF

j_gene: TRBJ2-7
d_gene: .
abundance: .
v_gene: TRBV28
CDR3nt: TGTGCCAGCAGTCAAGAGTCGGACGGACTCTACGAGCAGTACTTC
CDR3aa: CASSQESDGLYEQYF

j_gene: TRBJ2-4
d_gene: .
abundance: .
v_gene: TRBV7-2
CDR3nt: TGTGCCAGCAGCCCAACGGCGGGATTAGCCAAAAACATTCAGTACTTC
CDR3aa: CASSPTAGLAKNIQYF

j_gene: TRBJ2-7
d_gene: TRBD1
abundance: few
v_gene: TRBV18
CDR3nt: TGTGCCAGCTCACCACCTCGGACAGGGGGCTTCGAGCAGTACTTC
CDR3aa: CASSPPRTGGFEQYF

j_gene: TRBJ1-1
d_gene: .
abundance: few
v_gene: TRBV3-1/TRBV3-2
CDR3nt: TGTGCCAGCAGCCAAGATCGGGTGGCCACTGAAGCTTTCTTT
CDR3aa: CASSQDRVATEAFF

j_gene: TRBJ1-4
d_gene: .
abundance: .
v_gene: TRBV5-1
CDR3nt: TGCGCCAGCTCCCGACAGTCTAATGAAAAACTGTTTTTT
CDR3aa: CASSRQSNEKLFF

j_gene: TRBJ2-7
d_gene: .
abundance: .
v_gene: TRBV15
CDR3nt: TGTGCCACCAGCAGAGGTATAACGGGAGACTCCTACGAGCAGTACTTC
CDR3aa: CATSRGITGDSYEQYF

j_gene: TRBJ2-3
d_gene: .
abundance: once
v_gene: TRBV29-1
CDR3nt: TGCAGCGTCGCCTTGGACAGCGGGGCAGATACGCAGTATTTT
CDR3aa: CSVALDSGADTQYF

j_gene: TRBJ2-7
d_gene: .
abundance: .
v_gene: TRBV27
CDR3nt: TGTGCCAGCAGTGGGGGGAAGACCTACGAGCAGTACTTC
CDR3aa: CASSGGKTYEQYF

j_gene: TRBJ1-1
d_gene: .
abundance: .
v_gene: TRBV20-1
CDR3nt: TGCAGCGAACGGGGTCCCACTGAAGCTTTCTTT
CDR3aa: CSERGPTEAFF

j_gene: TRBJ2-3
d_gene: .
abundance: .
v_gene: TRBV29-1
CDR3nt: TGCAGCGTAACAGTAACGGATACGCAGTATTTT
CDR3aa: CSVTVTDTQYF

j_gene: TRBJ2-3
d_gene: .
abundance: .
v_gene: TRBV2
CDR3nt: TGTGCCAGCAGTGAGGGCCACACAGATACGCAGTATTTT
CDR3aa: CASSEGHTDTQYF

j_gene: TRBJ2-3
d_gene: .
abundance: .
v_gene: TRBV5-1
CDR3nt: TGCGCCAGCAGCTTAGAAGGACACCGCACAGATACGCAGTATTTT
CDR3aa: CASSLEGHRTDTQYF

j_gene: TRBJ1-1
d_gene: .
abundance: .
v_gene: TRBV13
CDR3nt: TGTGCCAGCAGCTTCAGCCCCCTATGGGGGGGGAACACTGAAGCTTTCTTT
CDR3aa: CASSFSPLWGGNTEAFF